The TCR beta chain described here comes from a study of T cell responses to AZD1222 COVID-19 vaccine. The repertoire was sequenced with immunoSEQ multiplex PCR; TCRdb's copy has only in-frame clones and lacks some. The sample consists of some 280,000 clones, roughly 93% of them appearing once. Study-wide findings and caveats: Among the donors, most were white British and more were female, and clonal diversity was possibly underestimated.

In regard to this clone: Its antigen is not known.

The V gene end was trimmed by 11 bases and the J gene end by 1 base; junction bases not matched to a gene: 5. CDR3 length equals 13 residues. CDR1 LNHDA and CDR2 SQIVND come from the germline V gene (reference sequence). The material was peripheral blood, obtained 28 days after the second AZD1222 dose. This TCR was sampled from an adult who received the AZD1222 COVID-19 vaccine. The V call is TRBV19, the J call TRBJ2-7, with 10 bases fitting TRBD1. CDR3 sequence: CAGWTGGSYEQYF. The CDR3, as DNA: TGTGCCGGCTGGACAGGGGGTTCCTACGAGCAGTACTTC.